This T cell receptor beta chain was identified during a study of T cells in Graves' hyperthyroidism and ophthalmopathy (dated by TCRdb to about 2019). Some background on the complete study: Peripheral blood samples were taken at the time of initial diagnosis, prior to any treatment. A discovery cohort of roughly 100 patients, approximately 44 with Graves' ophthalmopathy and about 58 with stable Graves' hyperthyroidism, was used to find distinguishing TCR V-J signatures. Whether ophthalmopathy could be predicted prospectively was tested in an independent validation cohort made up of some 20 hyperthyroidism patients plus 17 patients who later progressed to ophthalmopathy. The approximately 100 discovery patients were randomly divided into training and test sets at a 7:3 ratio. In six Graves' hyperthyroidism patients, the study also compared T-cell repertoires from thyroid tissue with T-cell repertoires from blood. After blood sampling, hyperthyroidism patients were treated with methimazole at a starting dose of 30 mg daily, and ophthalmopathy patients were treated with high-dose intravenous methylprednisolone. The paper describes TCR Vbeta CDR3 sequencing of 130 to 150 peripheral blood samples, made up of 40 to 45 ophthalmopathy patients, some 80 hyperthyroidism patients and 17 progressor patients. Summary of the overall study and its limitations: Blood samples also contained most of the expanded thyroid clonotypes (frequency above 0.001), which suggests that blood repertoires may reflect thyroid immune responses. Sample size was not statistically predetermined, and blinding of investigators to group allocation was not performed. During validation, the model predicted progression to ophthalmopathy a median of approximately 6.5 months ahead of onset, with roughly 65% sensitivity and about 72% specificity. A 13 V-J signature model separated ophthalmopathy from stable hyperthyroidism, with nearly 90% sensitivity and 81% to 82% specificity in cross-validation and 80%/75% in testing.

The TCR beta CDR3 regions were amplified from RNA transcripts. A first-round RT-PCR of the TCR CDR3 used the HTBI primer set with the Qiagen OneStep RT-PCR kit. Libraries were constructed in a second round of multiplex PCR, after which size selection and purification were carried out. Sequencing of the libraries was done on an Illumina HiSeq2000 using paired-end 100 bp reads. The authors' analysis ran thus. Raw data were processed with SOAPnuke, discarding reads with adapters, uncalled bases, mean Phred below 15, or no exact constant-primer or identifier match. High-quality paired reads were merged with COPE v1.2.5, and unique nucleotide sequences were defined as clonotypes. MiTCR v1.1 was used to align the clonotypes against IMGT TRBV, TRBD and TRBJ reference segments. The analysis was restricted to V-J combinations with a frequency above 0.0001, which together covered 99.2% of the repertoires. The TCS score was defined as F50 (clonal expansion) divided by E x V (chaos), with BLOSUM62-based TCRdist calculated between CDR3 peptides within each V-J. Welch's t-statistics and random forest reduced fewer than 550 V-J features to about 12, which were used in a naive Bayes classifier (R e1071). TCRdb passed the public sequencing reads through fastp at Q25 and MiXCR, retaining productive beta sequences. Rows with one shared CDR3 protein collapse into an entry with the most common genes and DNA. The V and J calls, along with clone size, are taken from TCRdb and not from the paper's own processing. For this sample the table gives fewer than 500,000 distinct CDR3 sequences, of which about 14% were detected only once. Roughly 21% of the sample is in the top ten clones.

Moderately to severely active disease, a Clinical Activity Score of at least 3, a NOSPECS grade of at least 4, and a duration under 3 months were present in ophthalmopathy patients. Any patient with an uncontrolled infection, another autoimmune disease, pregnancy or lactation was excluded. Diagnoses were based on clinical symptoms, serum thyroxine and TRAb, thyroid ultrasound and orbital computed tomography. PBMCs were isolated from more than 9 ml of fresh peripheral blood by Ficoll-Paque density gradient centrifugation. Trizol reagent was used to extract total RNA, and RNA quality was then checked on an Agilent 2100 Bioanalyzer. The CDR3 runs 15 amino acids, cysteine and phenylalanine included. Here the CDR3 DNA is all that survives: 45 bases in frame from base 1. According to the germline V gene (reference sequence), CDR1 reads LGHDT and CDR2 reads YNNKEL. Trimming at the junction amounts to 0 bases on V and 1 base on J, and the germline ends lie 8 bases apart.

As for this clonotype: This receptor's antigen is unknown. There are no base qualities to consult, and no much larger clone falls within one base.

The sample taken for sequencing was blood. The V gene is TRBV3-1 and the J gene is TRBJ2-3; the best D guess is TRBD2, with 5 bases matching. The receptor was isolated from a woman in her 30s with Graves' ophthalmopathy. The DNA sequence is as follows: TGTGCCAGCAGCCAAGATAACGGGGGCACAGATACGCAGTATTTT. Protein translation: CASSQDNGGTDTQYF.